This T cell receptor beta chain derives from a study of patients and donors after allogeneic stem cell transplantation. Trimming stripped 0 bases from V and 1 base from J, with 10 bases between. The germline V gene encodes CDR1 SGDLS and CDR2 YYNGEE. This CDR3 has 16 residues. MiXCR was run by TCRdb on the RT-PCR reads, yielding one entry per CDR3 protein. The sample has about a million distinct CDR3 sequences; 18% are singletons. This receptor was identified in a human donor who was either an allogeneic HSCT recipient or a stem cell or donor lymphocyte infusion donor (not recorded which). It is not recorded whose cells these are; they may come from a transplant donor. This sequence joins TRBV9 and TRBJ2-2; D unclear. The sample taken for sequencing was blood, either unsorted or a sorted T cell fraction (not recorded which). CDR3 in DNA: TGTGCCAGCAGCGTAGACGGGTCATTGAACACCGGGGAGCTGTTTTTT. Residues: CASSVDGSLNTGELFF.